These 10 T cell receptor beta chains share one sample of origin, sequenced in a study of blood T cells in healthy people across ages. Primed by a sample-barcoded 5' primer and a J-beta primer mix, a second PCR proceeded for about 6 to 12 cycles. TCRdb itself ran the 5' RACE reads through MiXCR, one entry per CDR3 protein. The repertoire includes roughly 1,000,000 distinct CDR3 sequences, approximately 26% of them detected once, and approximately 0.71% sits in the top ten. This sample also appeared in a second study, on T cells of mothers and their children.

The specimen sequenced was blood. These receptor sequences come from a girl aged 2 to 10 in good health.

This rearrangement joins TRBV18 to TRBJ2-3; 7 nucleotides align to TRBD2. Per germline, CDR1 KGHSH and CDR2 LQKENI. The ends lost 6 bases at V and 5 bases at J; junction bases unmatched: 14. The CDR3 has 16 residues. CDR3 sequence: CASSQTSDSYLDTQYF. For the CDR3, the DNA is TGTGCCAGCTCCCAAACTAGCGACTCCTACTTAGATACGCAGTATTTT. Full variable domain (missing parts from reference TRBV18 and TRBJ2-3): NAGVMQNPRHLVRRRGQEARLRCSPMKGHSHVYWYRQLPEEGLKFMVYLQKENIIDESGMPKERFSAEFPKEGPSILRIQQVVRGDSAAYFCASSQTSDSYLDTQYFGPGTRLTVL.

Turning to this clonotype: Mismatch with germline at one junction end may stem from a read error. The J gene is TRBJ1-5, the V gene TRBV3-1; TRBD1 might be the D (5 bases). Germline V gene lookup returns CDR1 LGHDT and CDR2 YNNKEL (reference sequence). CDR3 length equals 14 residues. The DNA of the CDR3 is TGTGCCAACAGCCAAGTCGGACAAGGGAAGCCCCAGCATTTT. As protein: CANSQVGQGKPQHF.

The CDR3 region is CASSQQGNGYTF. In DNA, the CDR3 is TGTGCCAGCAGCCAACAGGGGAACGGCTACACCTTC. The rearrangement uses TRBV7-9 and TRBJ1-2; 7 nucleotides match TRBD1. This CDR3 spans 12 amino acids. V gave up 5 bases and J gave up 8 bases; unmatched junction bases: 5. Germline V gene lookup returns CDR1 SEHNR and CDR2 FQNEAQ (reference sequence). The full variable domain, its missing parts supplied by reference TRBV7-9 and TRBJ1-2, is DTGVSQNPRHKITKRGQNVTFRCDPISEHNRLYWYRQTLGQGPEFLTYFQNEAQLEKSRLLSDRFSAERPKGSFSTLEIQRTEQGDSAMYLCASSQQGNGYTFGSGTRLTVV.

The chain uses TRBV27 and TRBJ2-2, with D possibly being TRBD2 (6 bases). The V gene's germline CDR1 is MNHEY and CDR2 SMNVEV (reference sequence). V was shortened by 4 bases and J by 5 bases, with 8 bases between the two germline ends. The CDR3 covers 13 residues. This chain's CDR3 is CASSSLATGELFF. CDR3 bases: TGTGCCAGCAGTTCCCTAGCGACCGGGGAGCTGTTTTTT.

The genes are TRBV27 and TRBJ1-1, with 8 bases that match TRBD1. The V gene end was trimmed by 4 bases and the J gene end by 1 base; junction bases not matched to a gene: 5. The CDR3 loop spans 15 amino acids. Germline CDR1 and CDR2: MNHEY and SMNVEV (reference sequence). DNA of the CDR3: TGTGCCAGCAGTTCGACAGGGACAGGGAACACTGAAGCTTTCTTT. It yields the protein CASSSTGTGNTEAFF.

This clonotype was counted between two and nine times. The chain links TRBV7-6 to TRBJ1-1; D remains unclear. The CDR3 covers 13 residues. Germline V gene sequence: CDR1 SGHVS, CDR2 FNYEAQ. V was pared by 0 bases and J by 10 bases, with 12 bases between. The CDR3 reads CASSLAPKRAAFF. The CDR3 DNA reads TGTGCCAGCAGCTTAGCGCCGAAGAGGGCAGCTTTCTTT.

The chain carries TRBV10-3 and TRBJ2-7; 10 bases align to TRBD1. Germline CDR1 and CDR2: ENHRY and SYGVKD. V lost 10 bases to trimming and J lost 3 bases; unmatched junction nucleotides: 12. CDR3 size: 15 residues. CDR3 sequence (DNA): TGTGCCACCGCCCCAGGACAGGGGGGATTCTACGAGCAGTACTTC. Amino acid sequence: CATAPGQGGFYEQYF.

This clonotype has only a few counts. This chain joins TRBV4-1 and TRBJ2-5; maybe TRBD2 (6 bases). The DNA end is a closer match to TRBJ2-7, so the J assignment may be wrong. The germline CDR1 and CDR2 sequences are MGHRA and YSYEKL. CDR3 length: 17 residues. CDR3 sequence: CASSQGLWEQGGHEQYF. As DNA, the CDR3 is TGCGCCAGCAGCCAAGGGCTTTGGGAGCAGGGAGGACACGAGCAGTACTTC.

This clonotype was observed a handful of times. J is TRBJ2-5 and V is TRBV15; 8 bases are shared with TRBD2. Germline V CDR1 and CDR2: LNHNV, YYDKDF (reference sequence). There are 16 residues in the CDR3. V lost 0 bases to trimming and J lost 11 bases; unmatched junction nucleotides: 14. This chain's CDR3 is CATSRDLSGGSYGQYF. CDR3 nucleotides: TGTGCCACCAGCAGAGATCTCAGCGGGGGCTCCTACGGGCAGTACTTC.

In this sample, this clonotype turned up a few times. This chain joins TRBV24-1 and TRBJ2-5; tentatively, D is TRBD2 (5 bases). V lost 3 bases and J lost 7, with 20 bases in between. The germline V gene has CDR1 KGHDR and CDR2 SFDVKD. CDR3 length: 16 amino acids. In nucleotides, the CDR3 is TGTGCCACCAGTGATCCCACTAGAGCAGAGGTCGGGACCCAGTACTTC. Translation gives CATSDPTRAEVGTQYF.